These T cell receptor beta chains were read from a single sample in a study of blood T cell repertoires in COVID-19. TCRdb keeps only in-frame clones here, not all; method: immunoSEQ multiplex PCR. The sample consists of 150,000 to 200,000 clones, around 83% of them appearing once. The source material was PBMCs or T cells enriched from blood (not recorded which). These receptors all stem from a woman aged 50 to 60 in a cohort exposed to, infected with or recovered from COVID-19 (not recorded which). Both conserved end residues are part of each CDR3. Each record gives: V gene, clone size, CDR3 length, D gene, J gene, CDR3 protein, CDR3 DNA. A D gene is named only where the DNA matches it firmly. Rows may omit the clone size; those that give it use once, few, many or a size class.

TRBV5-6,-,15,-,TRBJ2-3,CASSRGGLGTDTQYF,TGTGCCAGCAGCCGAGGGGGTTTGGGCACAGATACGCAGTATTTT
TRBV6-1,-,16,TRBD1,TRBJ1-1,CASSEGTGPRGTEAFF,TGTGCCAGCAGTGAAGGGACAGGGCCGAGGGGCACTGAAGCTTTCTTT
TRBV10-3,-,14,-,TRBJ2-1,CAISESEWYNEQFF,TGTGCCATCAGTGAGTCGGAGTGGTACAATGAGCAGTTCTTC
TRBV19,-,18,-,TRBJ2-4,CASSPQAIDYLAKNIQYF,TGTGCCAGTAGTCCGCAAGCAATAGACTATCTAGCCAAAAACATTCAGTACTTC
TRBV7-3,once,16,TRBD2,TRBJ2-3,CASSLGLAGDPDTQYF,TGTGCCAGCAGCTTGGGACTAGCGGGGGACCCAGATACGCAGTATTTT
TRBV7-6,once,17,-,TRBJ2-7,CASSSSGYDCRFYEQYF,TGTGCCAGCAGCTCGTCTGGATACGACTGTCGGTTCTACGAGCAGTACTTC
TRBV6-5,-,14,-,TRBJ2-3,CASWTQTSTDTQYF,TGTGCCAGCTGGACACAAACTAGCACAGATACGCAGTATTTT
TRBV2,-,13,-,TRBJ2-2,CASMDTNTGELFF,TGTGCCAGCATGGACACGAACACCGGGGAGCTGTTTTTT
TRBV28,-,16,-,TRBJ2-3,CASSSTRDSGRDTQYF,TGTGCCAGCAGTTCAACGCGGGACAGTGGGCGGGATACGCAGTATTTT
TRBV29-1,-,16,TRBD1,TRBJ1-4,CSVEYGGQATNEKLFF,TGCAGCGTTGAATATGGTGGACAGGCAACTAATGAAAAACTGTTTTTT
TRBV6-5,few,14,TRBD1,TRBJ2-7,CASSSIEQGYEQYF,TGTGCCAGCAGTTCTATCGAACAGGGGTACGAGCAGTACTTC
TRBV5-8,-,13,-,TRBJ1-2,CASTQAAANGYTF,TGTGCCAGCACCCAAGCGGCCGCCAATGGCTACACCTTC
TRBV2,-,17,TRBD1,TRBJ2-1,CASRRGAGTGLYNEQFF,TGTGCCAGCAGACGGGGGGCAGGGACAGGGTTGTACAATGAGCAGTTCTTC
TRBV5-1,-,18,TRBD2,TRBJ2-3,CASSLSGRATMSTDTQYF,TGCGCCAGCAGCTTAAGCGGGAGGGCCACGATGAGCACAGATACGCAGTATTTT
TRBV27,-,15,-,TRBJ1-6,CASSFGGGGYSPLHF,TGTGCCAGCAGTTTCGGAGGAGGAGGGTATTCACCCCTCCACTTT
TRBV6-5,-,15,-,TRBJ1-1,CASSPTYLRSTEAFF,TGTGCCAGCAGCCCCACGTACCTCCGGAGCACTGAAGCTTTCTTT
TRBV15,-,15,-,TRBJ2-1,CATSRDWGAYNEQFF,TGTGCCACCAGCAGAGACTGGGGGGCCTACAATGAGCAGTTCTTC
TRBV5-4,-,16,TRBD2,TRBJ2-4,CASSPPGLASKNIQYF,TGTGCCAGCAGCCCTCCGGGACTAGCGTCCAAAAACATTCAGTACTTC
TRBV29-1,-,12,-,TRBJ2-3,CSVERASDTQYF,TGCAGCGTTGAGCGGGCCTCAGATACGCAGTATTTT
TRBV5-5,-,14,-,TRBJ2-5,CASSTGQLIESQYF,TGTGCCAGCAGCACAGGACAGTTGATTGAATCCCAGTACTTC
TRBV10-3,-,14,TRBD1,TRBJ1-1,CAISEQGAKTEAFF,TGTGCCATCAGTGAGCAGGGGGCAAAGACTGAAGCTTTCTTT
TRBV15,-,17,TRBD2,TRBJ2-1,CATSSPWGTSTYNEQFF,TGTGCCACCAGCTCTCCCTGGGGGACTAGCACATACAATGAGCAGTTCTTC
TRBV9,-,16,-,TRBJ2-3,CASSVVIGGSTDTQYF,TGTGCCAGCAGCGTAGTTATCGGCGGTAGCACAGATACGCAGTATTTT
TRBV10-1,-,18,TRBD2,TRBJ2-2,CASSAAGLAGGYTGELFF,TGCGCCAGCAGTGCCGCCGGACTAGCGGGAGGGTACACCGGGGAGCTGTTTTTT
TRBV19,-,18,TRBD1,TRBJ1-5,CASSIEAGGRNSNQPQHF,TGTGCCAGTAGTATCGAGGCAGGGGGGAGGAATAGCAATCAGCCCCAGCATTTT
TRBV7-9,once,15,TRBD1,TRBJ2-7,CASSKAGTGVYEQYF,TGTGCCAGCAGCAAGGCCGGGACAGGGGTCTACGAGCAGTACTTC
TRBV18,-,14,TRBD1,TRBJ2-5,CASSPETGVETQYF,TGTGCCAGCTCACCAGAGACAGGGGTAGAGACCCAGTACTTC
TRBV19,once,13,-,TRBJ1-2,CASSFTGGYGYTF,TGTGCCAGTAGTTTCACGGGGGGCTATGGCTACACCTTC
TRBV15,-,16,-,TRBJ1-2,CATSLSRRTSVGGYTF,TGTGCCACCAGCCTATCTAGAAGGACATCCGTTGGCGGCTACACCTTC
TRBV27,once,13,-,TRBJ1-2,CATTRPGNYGYTF,TGTGCCACCACCAGGCCGGGGAACTATGGCTACACCTTC
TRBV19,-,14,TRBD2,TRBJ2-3,CASGKRDQADTQYF,TGTGCCAGCGGAAAGCGGGACCAGGCAGATACGCAGTATTTT
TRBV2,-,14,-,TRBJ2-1,CASADGLEVDEQFF,TGTGCCAGCGCTGACGGGTTGGAGGTAGATGAGCAGTTCTTC
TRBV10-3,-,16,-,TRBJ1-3,CAASEGDAGSGNTIYF,TGTGCCGCCAGCGAAGGAGATGCCGGCTCTGGAAACACCATATATTTT
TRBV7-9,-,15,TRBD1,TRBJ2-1,CASSSSETGLNEQFF,TGTGCCAGCAGCTCCTCGGAGACAGGGCTTAATGAGCAGTTCTTC
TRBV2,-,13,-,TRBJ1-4,CATTRGPNEKLFF,TGTGCCACTACGCGGGGTCCTAATGAAAAACTGTTTTTT
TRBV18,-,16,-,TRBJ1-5,CASSPPGQRSNQPQHF,TGTGCCAGCTCACCACCAGGACAGAGGAGCAATCAGCCCCAGCATTTT
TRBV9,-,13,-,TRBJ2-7,CASSVTGSYEQYF,TGTGCCAGCAGCGTGACAGGTTCCTACGAGCAGTACTTC
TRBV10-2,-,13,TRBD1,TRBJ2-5,CASGRGTGGTQYF,TGCGCCAGCGGACGTGGGACAGGGGGGACCCAGTACTTC
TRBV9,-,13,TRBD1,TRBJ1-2,CASSVGGGVGYTF,TGTGCCAGCAGCGTAGGAGGGGGCGTCGGCTACACCTTC
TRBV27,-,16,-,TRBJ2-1,CASSLDPAGHNNEQFF,TGTGCCAGCAGTTTAGATCCGGCAGGACACAACAATGAGCAGTTCTTC